Listed here are 7 T cell receptor beta chains from one sample, sequenced in a study of blood T cell repertoires in COVID-19. TCRdb's copy holds only in-frame clones and misses some; the assay was immunoSEQ multiplex PCR. The sample lists 120,000 to 150,000 clones; 85% to 90% were seen once. The sequenced material came from peripheral blood. The source is a man in his late teens or twenties with COVID-19, enrolled during active disease.

The V and J genes are TRBV6-5 and TRBJ2-5; the D gene is possibly TRBD1 (6 bases). V gave up 0 bases and J gave up 3 bases, with 11 bases separating them. The CDR3 spans 15 residues. CDR1 is MNHEY, CDR2 SVGAGI, per germline. This CDR3 is CASSYSWTEKETQYF. CDR3 nucleotide sequence: TGTGCCAGCAGTTACTCTTGGACAGAGAAAGAGACCCAGTACTTC.

The chain combines TRBV25-1 with TRBJ1-2, with D possibly matching TRBD1 (5 bases). Trimming removed 4 bases from V and 4 bases from J, with 10 bases in between. The germline CDR1 and CDR2 sequences are MGHDK and SYGVNS. The CDR3 consists of 13 residues. CDR3 DNA: TGTGCCAGCAGTGCAGGGCCGGCCTATGGCTACACCTTC. Residues: CASSAGPAYGYTF.

V is TRBV4-3 and J is TRBJ1-1; D is perhaps TRBD1 (5 bases). Germline V gene data show CDR1 as LGHNA and CDR2 as YSLEER. V lost 4 bases and J 3 bases, leaving 18 bases between the germline ends. The CDR3 has 16 amino acids. The CDR3 coding sequence is TGCGCCAGCAGCCCCCGCGGGGACGCTAAGGACACTGAAGCTTTCTTT. It translates to CASSPRGDAKDTEAFF.

In its sample, this clone was seen a few times. V usage is TRBV6-5 and J usage is TRBJ1-1; 9 bases align to TRBD1. CDR1 and CDR2 (germline): MNHEY, SVGAGI. V lost 7 bases to trimming and J lost 5 bases; unmatched junction nucleotides: 8. This CDR3 region has 14 residues. The DNA for the CDR3 is TGTGCCAGCACCCAACAGGGGGCCTGGACTGAAGCTTTCTTT. As protein: CASTQQGAWTEAFF.

The chain has TRBV7-2 and TRBJ1-2, with 7 nucleotides matching TRBD1. V dropped 1 base and J dropped 7; count of bases not matched to a gene: 6. CDR1 is SGHTA, CDR2 FQGNSA, per germline. The CDR3 is made up of 14 amino acids. CDR3: CASSLVGTVSGYTF. The CDR3 DNA follows: TGTGCCAGCAGCTTAGTGGGGACAGTGAGTGGCTACACCTTC.

The chain links TRBV14 to TRBJ2-7; the D is unclear. The CDR3 totals 14 residues. CDR1 and CDR2 (germline): SGHDN, FVKESK. V lost 0 bases and J 0 bases, leaving 6 bases between the germline ends. The CDR3 DNA reads TGTGCCAGCAGCCAAGACAGAAGCTCCTACGAGCAGTACTTC. Protein product: CASSQDRSSYEQYF.

This rearrangement joins TRBV2 to TRBJ2-7, with D perhaps TRBD2 (6 bases). Trimming stripped 8 bases from V and 3 bases from J, with 14 bases between. From germline, CDR1 is SNHLY and CDR2 FYNNEI. There are 13 residues in the CDR3. The CDR3 nucleotides read TGTGCCAGCCTCGGGACTCAGCGCTACGAGCAGTACTTC. It encodes CASLGTQRYEQYF.